A selection of T cell receptor beta chains follows, all from one sample in a study of OX40 agonist ivuxolimab in advanced cancers. Using immunoSEQ multiplex PCR, the repertoire was profiled, and TCRdb retains in-frame clones only, with some absent. Of 20,000 to 25,000 clones in the sample, 75% to 95% are singletons; the top ten hold more than 50%. Specimen: CD4+ or CD8+ T cells sorted from blood, collected in a trial of the OX40 agonist ivuxolimab. The receptors stem from an adult with an advanced solid tumor such as melanoma, head and neck, liver or kidney cancer. Both conserved end residues are part of each CDR3. The order of the fields is V gene, clone size, J gene, D gene, CDR3 protein, CDR3 DNA. A D gene is named only where the DNA matches it firmly. Size is omitted from some rows. Given values are once, few, many or a class for expanded clones.

TRBV7-9,.,TRBJ2-7,.,CASSLDGTYEQYF,TGTGCCAGCAGCTTAGACGGAACCTACGAGCAGTACTTC
TRBV7-9,.,TRBJ2-1,.,CASSPRNRGRRVSYNEQFF,TGTGCCAGCAGCCCAAGGAACAGGGGTAGGAGGGTTTCCTACAATGAGCAGTTCTTC
TRBV2,.,TRBJ2-4,TRBD2,CASSGGGGVLLPLGDIQYF,TGTGCCAGCAGTGGTGGCGGGGGGGTCCTTCTCCCCCTGGGGGACATTCAGTACTTC
TRBV2,few,TRBJ1-6,.,CAVLNTEQGGESPLHF,TGTGCCGTCCTCAACACAGAACAGGGTGGAGAATCACCCCTCCACTTT
TRBV29-1,.,TRBJ1-2,.,CSVVTLLGYTF,TGCAGCGTGGTGACACTCCTCGGCTACACCTTC
TRBV5-6,.,TRBJ2-4,.,CASSLAGTDKNIQYF,TGTGCCAGCAGCTTGGCGGGGACGGACAAAAACATTCAGTACTTC
TRBV6-9,.,TRBJ2-2,.,CASSYLVNQNTGELFF,TGTGCCAGCAGTTATTTGGTCAACCAGAACACCGGGGAGCTGTTTTTT
TRBV19,.,TRBJ1-1,.,CASSINLRAEAFF,TGTGCCAGTAGTATAAATCTTAGGGCTGAAGCTTTCTTT
TRBV2,.,TRBJ2-3,.,CASSGDTVAPDTQYF,TGTGCCAGCAGCGGCGACACAGTAGCGCCAGATACGCAGTATTTT
TRBV11-2,.,TRBJ2-7,TRBD2,CASSRLAGGSYEQYF,TGTGCCAGCAGCCGACTAGCGGGGGGATCCTACGAGCAGTACTTC
TRBV11-2,.,TRBJ2-5,TRBD2,CASSLSGLVETQYF,TGTGCCAGCAGCTTATCGGGACTAGTGGAGACCCAGTACTTC
TRBV10-3,once,TRBJ2-5,.,CASRGRDSQETQYF,TGTGCCTCCAGGGGTCGGGACTCACAAGAGACCCAGTACTTC
TRBV27,.,TRBJ2-3,TRBD1,CASSHRGDTQYF,TGTGCCAGCAGCCACAGGGGAGATACGCAGTATTTT
TRBV4-2,.,TRBJ2-2,.,CASSQDPPGVVTGELFF,TGTGCCAGCAGCCAAGACCCCCCGGGGGTGGTGACCGGGGAGCTGTTTTTT
TRBV10-2,.,TRBJ1-6,.,CASSVWDGENSPLHF,TGCGCCAGCAGTGTCTGGGACGGAGAAAATTCACCCCTCCACTTT
TRBV4-2,.,TRBJ1-6,TRBD1,CASSQTGTGNSPLHF,TGTGCCAGCAGCCAAACCGGGACAGGGAATTCACCCCTCCACTTT
TRBV4-1,.,TRBJ1-2,TRBD1,CASSQGEGANYGYTF,TGCGCCAGCAGCCAAGGAGAGGGGGCGAACTATGGCTACACCTTC
TRBV4-1,.,TRBJ1-5,.,CASSQDEGSNQPQHF,TGCGCCAGCAGCCAAGATGAAGGGAGCAATCAGCCCCAGCATTTT
TRBV27,.,TRBJ2-3,TRBD2,CASSPSTSGGPDTQYF,TGTGCCAGCAGTCCGTCGACTAGCGGGGGCCCGGATACGCAGTATTTT
TRBV4-2,.,TRBJ1-2,TRBD1,CASSPNSDRVYGYTF,TGTGCCAGCAGCCCCAATTCCGACAGGGTATATGGCTACACCTTC
TRBV7-6,.,TRBJ2-6,.,CATRPLGGANVLTF,TGTGCGACAAGACCGCTGGGTGGGGCCAACGTCCTGACTTTC
TRBV7-9,.,TRBJ2-5,.,CASWDGSETQYF,TGTGCCAGCTGGGACGGCTCAGAGACCCAGTACTTC
TRBV2,.,TRBJ1-1,.,CASSETPQAFF,TGTGCCAGCAGTGAGACTCCCCAAGCTTTCTTT
TRBV14,once,TRBJ2-1,TRBD2,CASSPFLRGGGSYNEQFF,TGTGCCAGCAGCCCTTTTTTGCGCGGCGGGGGGTCCTACAATGAGCAGTTCTTC
TRBV5-3,.,TRBJ2-1,TRBD2,CARSRRTSGGYNEQFF,TGTGCCAGAAGCCGGAGGACTAGCGGGGGATACAATGAGCAGTTCTTC
TRBV4-1,.,TRBJ1-5,TRBD1,CASSQAQGAGGNQPQHF,TGCGCCAGCAGCCAAGCACAGGGGGCGGGGGGCAATCAGCCCCAGCATTTT
TRBV7-9,.,TRBJ2-2,.,CASSHGKNRPNTGELFF,TGTGCCAGCAGCCACGGAAAAAACAGACCGAACACCGGGGAGCTGTTTTTT
TRBV27,.,TRBJ2-1,.,CASCPFSSYNEQFF,TGTGCCAGTTGCCCATTCAGCTCCTACAATGAGCAGTTCTTC
TRBV27,.,TRBJ2-7,.,CASSLRTGYEQYF,TGTGCCAGCAGCCTCCGGACGGGATACGAGCAGTACTTC
TRBV6-1,.,TRBJ2-7,.,CASSLGRYYEQYF,TGTGCCAGCAGCCTAGGACGGTACTACGAGCAGTACTTC
TRBV4-1,.,TRBJ2-3,TRBD2,CASSPGLVVDTQYF,TGCGCCAGCAGCCCGGGACTAGTCGTGGATACGCAGTATTTT
TRBV6-1,few,TRBJ2-5,TRBD2,CASFEGLVETQYF,TGTGCCAGCTTTGAGGGACTAGTTGAGACCCAGTACTTC
TRBV10-3,.,TRBJ2-2,.,CAISPSSNTGELFF,TGTGCCATCAGTCCGAGTTCGAACACCGGGGAGCTGTTTTTT
TRBV7-9,.,TRBJ1-6,TRBD1,CASSSVGGQNSPLHF,TGTGCCAGCAGCTCGGTAGGGGGCCAGAATTCACCCCTCCACTTT
TRBV7-8,.,TRBJ1-2,.,CASSLVAGYGANYGYTF,TGTGCCAGCAGCTTAGTAGCAGGGTACGGAGCTAACTATGGCTACACCTTC
TRBV6-1,.,TRBJ2-7,.,CASSGAGEQGYYEQYF,TGTGCCAGCAGTGGGGCGGGGGAACAGGGGTATTACGAGCAGTACTTC
TRBV5-4,.,TRBJ2-1,.,CASSLGLSEQFF,TGTGCCAGCAGCTTGGGACTGTCCGAGCAGTTCTTC
TRBV4-2,.,TRBJ1-1,.,CASRLGFAGNTEAFF,TGTGCCAGCAGACTGGGATTTGCAGGGAACACTGAAGCTTTCTTT
TRBV29-1,medium-sized,TRBJ1-1,TRBD1,CSVEFPGQSDTEAFF,TGCAGCGTTGAATTCCCGGGACAGTCTGACACTGAAGCTTTCTTT
TRBV19,once,TRBJ2-7,TRBD1,CASSLTGAYEQYF,TGTGCCAGTAGTCTCACAGGGGCCTACGAGCAGTACTTC
TRBV11-2,.,TRBJ2-2,.,CASSYGRLAGELFF,TGTGCCAGCAGCTACGGACGACTCGCCGGGGAGCTGTTTTTT
TRBV4-1,.,TRBJ1-1,.,CASSQDPRESDEAFF,TGCGCCAGCAGCCAGGATCCCAGGGAGTCCGATGAAGCTTTCTTT
TRBV10-1,.,TRBJ2-2,.,CASSPGTAGELFF,TGCGCCAGCAGCCCAGGGACGGCCGGGGAGCTGTTTTTT
TRBV21-1,.,TRBJ2-3,.,CASSRGGKGTDTQYF,TGTGCCAGCAGCAGGGGGGGGAAAGGCACAGATACGCAGTATTTT
TRBV11-2,.,TRBJ2-2,TRBD1,CASSLGTLDRVPTGELFF,TGTGCCAGCAGCTTAGGAACCTTAGACAGGGTTCCCACCGGGGAGCTGTTTTTT
TRBV6-5,.,TRBJ1-5,.,CASSGGLFQPQHF,TGTGCCAGCAGTGGGGGACTTTTTCAGCCCCAGCATTTT
TRBV27,.,TRBJ2-3,.,CASSFQAFRTDTQYF,TGTGCCAGCAGTTTTCAAGCGTTTCGCACAGATACGCAGTATTTT
TRBV5-6,few,TRBJ1-6,TRBD1,CASSLVRGGDSPLHF,TGTGCCAGCAGCTTGGTTAGAGGGGGCGATTCACCCCTCCACTTT
TRBV2,.,TRBJ1-1,TRBD1,CASRTRQGGTEAFF,TGTGCCAGCCGAACCAGACAGGGAGGGACTGAAGCTTTCTTT
TRBV7-9,.,TRBJ1-2,.,CASTGRTANYGYTF,TGTGCCAGCACCGGACGGACAGCTAACTATGGCTACACCTTC
TRBV18,.,TRBJ1-2,.,CASSFEGPQYGYTF,TGTGCCAGCTCATTCGAGGGGCCGCAATATGGCTACACCTTC
TRBV5-4,once,TRBJ2-3,TRBD2,CASSGGLAGEDTQYF,TGTGCCAGCAGCGGGGGACTAGCGGGGGAAGATACGCAGTATTTT
TRBV19,.,TRBJ1-1,.,CASSIGVGWNTEAFF,TGTGCCAGTAGTATAGGGGTCGGGTGGAACACTGAAGCTTTCTTT
TRBV11-2,once,TRBJ2-7,.,CASSLWDNSYEQYF,TGTGCCAGCAGCTTATGGGACAACTCCTACGAGCAGTACTTC
TRBV7-9,.,TRBJ2-5,.,CASSPHEVETQYF,TGTGCCAGCAGTCCCCACGAAGTTGAGACCCAGTACTTC
TRBV7-9,once,TRBJ1-2,.,CASSAYIRSGDGYTF,TGTGCCAGCAGCGCTTATATAAGGTCGGGAGATGGCTACACCTTC
TRBV5-6,.,TRBJ1-2,.,CASSLGAGTELNYGYTF,TGTGCCAGCAGCTTGGGGGCCGGGACGGAACTAAACTATGGCTACACCTTC
TRBV4-1,few,TRBJ2-3,.,CASSPSGMADTQYF,TGCGCCAGCAGCCCTTCGGGGATGGCAGATACGCAGTATTTT
TRBV25-1,.,TRBJ1-1,TRBD1,CASSESAGGSPEAFF,TGTGCCAGCAGTGAATCGGCAGGGGGCTCGCCTGAAGCTTTCTTT
TRBV6-1,once,TRBJ2-1,.,CASSVGALLREQFF,TGTGCCAGCAGTGTGGGGGCCCTCCTAAGGGAGCAGTTCTTC